Presented here are 27 T cell receptor beta chains from one specimen sequenced in a study of T cells in localized non-small cell lung cancer. Sequencing was performed with immunoSEQ multiplex PCR; in TCRdb, only in-frame clones are kept and a portion is missing. Among some 16,000 clones, roughly 90% were seen once, and the ten largest hold roughly 3.8%. The specimen comprised peripheral blood, sampled before any cancer treatment. These receptors came from a male donor at least 60 years old with stage II squamous cell lung carcinoma.

This chain connects TRBV5-8 to TRBJ2-3, with 8 bases lining up with TRBD2. V shed 4 bases, J shed 5 bases, and the junction held 9 bases outside the gene matches. There are 15 residues in the CDR3. Per the germline V gene, CDR1 is SGHTS and CDR2 is YDEGEE. CDR3 in amino acids: CASSLSGTWEDTQYF. The CDR3 DNA follows: TGTGCCAGCAGCCTTAGCGGGACGTGGGAAGATACGCAGTATTTT.

The V and J genes are TRBV6-6 and TRBJ1-3; D gene ambiguous. Looked up from germline, CDR1 is MNHNY and CDR2 is SVGAGI (reference sequence). V lost 2 bases and J 0 bases, leaving 11 bases between the germline ends. The CDR3 totals 16 residues. DNA for the CDR3: TGTGCCAGCAGTTACCCAGCTCCATACTCTGGAAACACCATATATTTT. It encodes CASSYPAPYSGNTIYF.

Written as DNA, the CDR3 is TGTGCCAGCAGCCAAGGGGCAGCGAGCCAAGAGACCCAGTACTTC. This translates into CASSQGAASQETQYF. This chain joins TRBV2 and TRBJ2-5; possible D gene TRBD1, 5 bases. V was pared by 6 bases and J by 1 base, with 15 bases between. This CDR3 has 15 residues. Germline CDR1 and CDR2: SNHLY and FYNNEI.

Only one count was recorded for this clone. The V and J genes are TRBV9 and TRBJ1-3, with 8 bases matching TRBD1. This CDR3 has 14 residues. The J segment lost 2 bases and the V segment lost 3 bases, leaving 1 base of the junction unmatched. Germline-derived CDR1 and CDR2 are SGDLS and YYNGEE. In nucleotides, the CDR3 is TGTGCCAGCAGCGAGACAGGGGCTGGAAACACCATATATTTT. Encoded protein: CASSETGAGNTIYF.

The sample holds a few counts of this clone. The rearrangement links TRBV4-2 to TRBJ1-3; no definite D call. Germline V gene data show CDR1 as LGHNA and CDR2 as YNFKEQ. V was clipped by 1 base and J by 4 bases, with 14 bases between them. The length of the CDR3 is 16 residues. CDR3: CASSQVNIMVGNTIYF. The CDR3 DNA reads as TGTGCCAGCAGCCAAGTGAACATCATGGTCGGAAACACCATATATTTT.

V gene TRBV7-2 combines with J gene TRBJ2-1; D may correspond to TRBD1 or TRBD2 (7 bases each). The CDR3 length is 17 residues. The germline V and J ends were trimmed by 5 bases and 0 bases, with 17 bases remaining between them. Germline values: CDR1 SGHTA, CDR2 FQGNSA. The CDR3 protein is CASSLQGGTGSYNEQFF. Written as DNA, the CDR3 is TGTGCCAGCAGCCTCCAGGGGGGGACCGGCTCCTACAATGAGCAGTTCTTC.

V and J are TRBV27 and TRBJ2-2; TRBD1 agrees at 7 bases. This CDR3 contains 13 residues. Per the germline V gene, CDR1 is MNHEY and CDR2 is SMNVEV (reference sequence). With V trimmed by 4 bases and J by 6 bases, 2 bases remained unmatched. The CDR3 loop reads CASSSQGAGELFF. The DNA of the CDR3 is TGTGCCAGCAGTTCGCAGGGGGCCGGGGAGCTGTTTTTT.

The sample holds one count of this clone. V and J are TRBV19 and TRBJ1-5; no clear D gene. The V end lost 6 bases, the J end lost 0 bases, and 9 bases lay between the germline ends. There are 14 residues in the CDR3. Germline CDR1 is LNHDA and CDR2 is SQIVND (reference sequence). The CDR3 DNA reads TGTGCCAGTAGGAAGGACGGTAGCAATCAGCCCCAGCATTTT. It encodes CASRKDGSNQPQHF.

Written as DNA, the CDR3 is TGTGCCAGCAGTGCCTCCTGGACAGGGGTGGGTGAGCAGTACTTC. Translated, it gives CASSASWTGVGEQYF. This chain links TRBV6-1 with TRBJ2-7; 9 nucleotides agree with TRBD1. J lost 7 bases, V lost 4 bases, and 11 bases had no gene match. The CDR3 has 15 residues. Germline V CDR1 and CDR2: MNHNS, SASEGT.

J is TRBJ2-1 and V is TRBV9, with a possible D match to TRBD1 (6 bases). Germline CDR1 and CDR2: SGDLS and YYNGEE. The CDR3 length is 16 residues. Trimming removed 0 bases from V and 3 bases from J, with 13 bases in between. The CDR3 coding sequence is TGTGCCAGCAGCGTAGCTGGGCAGGGGTACTACAATGAGCAGTTCTTC. Amino acids: CASSVAGQGYYNEQFF.

This clone was seen a handful of times. The J gene is TRBJ2-4, the V gene TRBV5-1; 8 bases agree with TRBD1. CDR1 SGHRS and CDR2 YFSETQ come from the germline V gene. V shed 4 bases, J shed 2 bases, and the junction held 14 bases outside the gene matches. This CDR3 has 18 amino acids. The CDR3 region is CASSAVTGQGASKNIQYF. As DNA, the CDR3 is TGCGCCAGCAGCGCGGTGACTGGACAGGGCGCGTCCAAAAACATTCAGTACTTC.

The V and J genes are TRBV6-1 and TRBJ1-2; no firm D call. V was cut by 8 bases and J by 0 bases, with 10 bases left in between. Germline V CDR1 and CDR2: MNHNS, SASEGT. This CDR3 has 13 residues. Here the CDR3 DNA reads TGTGCCAGCCACGAGGCGGCTAACTATGGCTACACCTTC. It yields the protein CASHEAANYGYTF.

This chain joins TRBV11-2 and TRBJ2-5; D is uncertain. Trimming left V 3 bases short and J 4 bases short, with 6 bases between. Germline V gene sequence: CDR1 SGHAT, CDR2 FQNNGV. The CDR3 extends over 12 amino acids. This CDR3 is CASSFGGETQYF. The CDR3 nucleotides are TGTGCCAGCAGCTTCGGTGGAGAGACCCAGTACTTC.

The genes are TRBV28 and TRBJ2-7, with 10 bases aligning to TRBD2. The germline V gene has CDR1 MDHEN and CDR2 SYDVKM. CDR3 length equals 15 residues. V lost 4 bases and J lost 7; bases outside the gene matches: 10. CDR3 sequence: CASSSLAGVNREQYF. The CDR3 DNA follows: TGTGCCAGCAGTTCCCTAGCGGGAGTCAATAGAGAGCAGTACTTC. Based on the CDR3 plus reference TRBV28 and TRBJ2-7, the full variable domain is DVKVTQSSRYLVKRTGEKVFLECVQDMDHENMFWYRQDPGLGLRLIYFSYDVKMKEKGDIPEGYSVSREKKERFSLILESASTNQTSMYLCASSSLAGVNREQYFGPGTRLTVT.

The chain combines TRBV2 with TRBJ1-2, with no clear D. This CDR3 region has 14 residues. V was cut by 0 bases and J by 8 bases, with 13 bases left in between. Germline V lookup: CDR1 SNHLY, CDR2 FYNNEI. The chain's CDR3 is CASSEALVASGYTF. The CDR3 DNA reads as TGTGCCAGCAGTGAAGCTTTAGTAGCGTCAGGCTACACCTTC.

The V and J genes are TRBV6-6 and TRBJ2-3, with TRBD2 as a possible D gene (6 bases). The CDR3 is 15 residues long. With 8 bases removed from V and 0 bases from J, the gap between germline ends came to 15 bases. Germline V gene data show CDR1 as MNHNY and CDR2 as SVGAGI (reference sequence). The CDR3 protein is CASGLFSGSTDTQYF. CDR3 bases: TGTGCCAGCGGCTTATTTAGCGGTAGCACAGATACGCAGTATTTT.

This chain uses TRBV20-1 with TRBJ2-5; 7 nucleotides line up with TRBD1. The CDR3 contains 11 residues. Per germline, CDR1 DFQATT and CDR2 SNEGSKA (reference sequence). The CDR3 DNA sequence: TGCAGCAGACAGGGCCAAGAGACCCAGTACTTC. The encoded protein is CSRQGQETQYF.

This chain links TRBV21-1 with TRBJ2-7; the tabulated D call, TRBD2, remains unverified against the DNA. TRBV21-1 is reported as a pseudogene. The CDR3 runs 16 residues. The DNA of the CDR3 is TGTGCCAGCAGCAAAGGGAAGCGGGGATGTGACTACGAGCAGTACTTC. Amino acids: CASSKGKRGCDYEQYF.

The CDR3 here is CASSLVLGAIPTYEQYF. The CDR3 region has the DNA TGTGCCAGCAGCTTAGTGCTCGGAGCGATCCCCACCTACGAGCAGTACTTC. The V call is TRBV11-2, the J call TRBJ2-7; D not resolved. This CDR3 comprises 17 residues. Germline CDR1 reads SGHAT; CDR2 reads FQNNGV. V was trimmed by 1 base and J by 2 bases, leaving 18 bases between them. Filled out from reference TRBV11-2 and TRBJ2-7, the complete variable domain reads EAGVAQSPRYKIIEKRQSVAFWCNPISGHATLYWYQQILGQGPKLLIQFQNNGVVDDSQLPKDRFSAERLKGVDSTLKIQPAKLEDSAVYLCASSLVLGAIPTYEQYFGPGTRLTVT.

V and J are TRBV7-9 and TRBJ2-7, with 14 bases fitting TRBD2. CDR3 size: 14 residues. Germline V gene data show CDR1 as SEHNR and CDR2 as FQNEAQ (reference sequence). The trim removed 5 bases at V and 4 bases at J, leaving 1 base unmatched. CDR3 residues: CASSGTSGRYEQYF. The CDR3 region has the DNA TGTGCCAGCAGCGGGACTAGCGGGAGATACGAGCAGTACTTC.

The chain has TRBV28 and TRBJ2-1, with 9 bases lining up with TRBD1. From germline, CDR1 is MDHEN and CDR2 SYDVKM. J lost 8 bases, V lost 5 bases, and 10 bases had no gene match. CDR3 length: 15 amino acids. CDR3 coding DNA: TGTGCCAGCAGTGAGACAGGGGGTAAGTCGGATGAGCAGTTCTTC. Translating it yields CASSETGGKSDEQFF.

This chain links TRBV6-5 with TRBJ1-2, with a tentative D call TRBD1 (5 bases). This CDR3 comprises 13 residues. Germline CDR1 MNHEY, CDR2 SVGAGI. V lost 6 bases to trimming and J lost 6 bases, with 14 bases between them. CDR3 sequence reads: CASRRRGSDGYTF. The CDR3 DNA follows: TGTGCCAGCAGGCGGAGGGGAAGTGATGGCTACACCTTC.

This chain connects TRBV28 to TRBJ2-1, with 9 nucleotides matching TRBD2. The germline V gene encodes CDR1 MDHEN and CDR2 SYDVKM. The J segment lost 12 bases and the V segment lost 3 bases, leaving 9 bases of the junction unmatched. CDR3 length equals 14 residues. The CDR3 region is CASSLVGGRAGQFF. The DNA for the CDR3 is TGTGCCAGCAGTTTGGTCGGCGGGAGGGCCGGGCAGTTCTTC.

Only one count was recorded for this clone. This chain uses TRBV19 with TRBJ1-2; D not certain. CDR1 and CDR2 from the germline V gene are LNHDA and SQIVND (reference sequence). The CDR3 contains 13 residues. Trimming left V 7 bases short and J 2 bases short, with 11 bases between. CDR3 protein: CASNPRENYGYTF. In DNA form, the CDR3 reads TGTGCCAGTAATCCCCGGGAGAACTATGGCTACACCTTC.

The rearrangement joins TRBV2 to TRBJ1-2; the match to TRBD1 covers 11 bases. Germline assignment: CDR1 SNHLY and CDR2 FYNNEI. This CDR3 is built from 17 residues. With V trimmed by 8 bases and J by 2 bases, 13 bases remained unmatched. CDR3 region: CASLNPGTGGENYGYTF. CDR3 DNA: TGTGCCAGCCTCAATCCCGGGACAGGGGGTGAAAACTATGGCTACACCTTC.

This rearrangement joins TRBV5-1 to TRBJ1-1; D is ambiguous. Trimming stripped 4 bases from V and 0 bases from J, with 10 bases between. CDR3 size: 14 residues. The germline V gene has CDR1 SGHRS and CDR2 YFSETQ. Here the CDR3 reads CASSVGSMNTEAFF. The CDR3 DNA reads as TGCGCCAGCAGCGTCGGGAGCATGAACACTGAAGCTTTCTTT.

The chain joins TRBV4-1 to TRBJ1-3; possible D gene TRBD1, 5 bases. Germline CDR1 MGHRA, CDR2 YSYEKL. CDR3 length: 15 residues. V shed 0 bases and J shed 1 base, with 7 bases lying between them. The CDR3 nucleotides read TGCGCCAGCAGCCAAGATCACAGGTCTGGAAACACCATATATTTT. Its translation is CASSQDHRSGNTIYF.